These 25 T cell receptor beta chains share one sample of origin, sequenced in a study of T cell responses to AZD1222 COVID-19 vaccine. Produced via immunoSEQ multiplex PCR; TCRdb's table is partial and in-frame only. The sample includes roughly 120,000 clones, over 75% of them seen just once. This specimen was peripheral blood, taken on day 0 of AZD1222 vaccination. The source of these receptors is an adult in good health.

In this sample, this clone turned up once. CDR3 in DNA: TGTGCCAGCAGCTGGGGGACAGGGAGAACTGAAGCTTTCTTT. Translation: CASSWGTGRTEAFF. The V and J genes are TRBV11-1 and TRBJ1-1; 9 nucleotides align to TRBD1. The junction had 5 bases not matched to a gene; V was cut back by 4 bases and J by 5 bases. CDR1 is SGHAT and CDR2 is FQDESV in the germline V gene (reference sequence). The CDR3 is made up of 14 amino acids.

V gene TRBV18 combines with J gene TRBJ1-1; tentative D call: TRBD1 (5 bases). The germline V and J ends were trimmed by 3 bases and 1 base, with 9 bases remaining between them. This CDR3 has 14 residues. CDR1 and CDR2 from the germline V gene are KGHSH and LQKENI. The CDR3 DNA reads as TGTGCCAGCTCACCGGCGGGGACGAACACTGAAGCTTTCTTT. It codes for CASSPAGTNTEAFF.

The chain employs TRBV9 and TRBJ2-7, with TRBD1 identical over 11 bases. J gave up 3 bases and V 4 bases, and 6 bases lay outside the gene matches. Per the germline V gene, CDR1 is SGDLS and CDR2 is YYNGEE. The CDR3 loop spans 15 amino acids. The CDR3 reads CASSSGQGAIYEQYF. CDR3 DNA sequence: TGTGCCAGCAGCTCAGGACAGGGGGCAATCTACGAGCAGTACTTC.

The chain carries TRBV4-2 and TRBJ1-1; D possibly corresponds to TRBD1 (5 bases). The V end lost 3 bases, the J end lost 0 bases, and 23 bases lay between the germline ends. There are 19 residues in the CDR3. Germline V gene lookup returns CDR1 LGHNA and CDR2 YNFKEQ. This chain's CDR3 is CASSHSGRGPSGMNTEAFF. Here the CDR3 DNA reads TGTGCCAGCAGCCACTCAGGGCGGGGCCCTTCGGGGATGAACACTGAAGCTTTCTTT.

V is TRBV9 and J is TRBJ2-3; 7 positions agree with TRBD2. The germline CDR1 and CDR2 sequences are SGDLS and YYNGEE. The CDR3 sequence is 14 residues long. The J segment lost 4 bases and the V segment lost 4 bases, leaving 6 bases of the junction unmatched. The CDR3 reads CASSPSGTADTQYF. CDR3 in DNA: TGTGCCAGCAGCCCCAGCGGGACTGCAGATACGCAGTATTTT.

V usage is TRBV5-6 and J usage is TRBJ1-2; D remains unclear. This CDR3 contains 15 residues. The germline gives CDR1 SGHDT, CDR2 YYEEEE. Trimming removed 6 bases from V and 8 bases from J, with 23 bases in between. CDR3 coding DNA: TGTGCCAGCACCTCCCTCATCCCAGTCGAGGAAGGCTACACCTTC. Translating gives CASTSLIPVEEGYTF.

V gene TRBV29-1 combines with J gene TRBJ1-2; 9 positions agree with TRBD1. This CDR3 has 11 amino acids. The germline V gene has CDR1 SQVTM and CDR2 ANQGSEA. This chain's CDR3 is CKTGGLDGYTF. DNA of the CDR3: TGCAAGACAGGGGGTTTGGATGGCTACACCTTC. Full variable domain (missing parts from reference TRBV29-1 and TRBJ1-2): SAVISQKPSRDICQRGTSLTIQCQVDSQVTMMFWYRQQPGQSLTLIATANQGSEATYESGFVIDKFPISRPNLTFSTLTVSNMSPEDSSIYLCKTGGLDGYTFGSGTRLTVV.

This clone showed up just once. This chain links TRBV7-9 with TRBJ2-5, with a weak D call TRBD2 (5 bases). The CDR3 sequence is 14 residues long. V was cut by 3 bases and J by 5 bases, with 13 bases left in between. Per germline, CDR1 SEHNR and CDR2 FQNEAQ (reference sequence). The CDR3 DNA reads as TGTGCCAGCAGCTTGAGTATTTCGGGGGAGACCCAGTACTTC. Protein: CASSLSISGETQYF.

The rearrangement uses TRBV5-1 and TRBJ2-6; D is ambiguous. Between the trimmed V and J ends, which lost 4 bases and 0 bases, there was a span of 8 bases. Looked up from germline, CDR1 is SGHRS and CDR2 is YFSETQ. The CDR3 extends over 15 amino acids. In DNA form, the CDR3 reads TGCGCCAGCAGCCAATGGAGCTCTGGGGCCAACGTCCTGACTTTC. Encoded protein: CASSQWSSGANVLTF.

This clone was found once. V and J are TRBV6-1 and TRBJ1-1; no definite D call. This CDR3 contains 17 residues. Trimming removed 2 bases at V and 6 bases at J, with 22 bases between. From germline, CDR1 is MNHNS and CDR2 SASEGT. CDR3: CASSERPPTIIGSEAFF. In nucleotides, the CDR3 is TGTGCCAGCAGTGAACGACCCCCGACTATTATCGGCTCTGAAGCTTTCTTT.

CDR3 coding DNA: TGCGCCAGCAGGCTCCCGGGACTAGCGGGATCCGGGGAGCTGTTTTTT. It translates to CASRLPGLAGSGELFF. The chain has TRBV5-1 and TRBJ2-2, with TRBD2 matching over 13 bases. The germline CDR1 and CDR2 sequences are SGHRS and YFSETQ. V lost 5 bases and J lost 6; bases outside the gene matches: 7. The CDR3 extends over 16 amino acids.

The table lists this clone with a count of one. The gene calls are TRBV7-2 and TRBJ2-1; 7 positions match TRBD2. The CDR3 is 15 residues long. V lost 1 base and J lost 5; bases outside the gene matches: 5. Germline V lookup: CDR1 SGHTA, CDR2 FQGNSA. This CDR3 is CASSLVWGRDNEQFF. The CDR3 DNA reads TGTGCCAGCAGCTTAGTGTGGGGGAGGGACAATGAGCAGTTCTTC.

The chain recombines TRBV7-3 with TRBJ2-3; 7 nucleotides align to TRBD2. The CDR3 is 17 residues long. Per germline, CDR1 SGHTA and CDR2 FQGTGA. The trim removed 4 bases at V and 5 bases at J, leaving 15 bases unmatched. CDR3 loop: CASSSRGTTGSRDTQYF. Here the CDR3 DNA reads TGTGCCAGCAGCTCGAGAGGGACTACCGGTTCCCGAGATACGCAGTATTTT.

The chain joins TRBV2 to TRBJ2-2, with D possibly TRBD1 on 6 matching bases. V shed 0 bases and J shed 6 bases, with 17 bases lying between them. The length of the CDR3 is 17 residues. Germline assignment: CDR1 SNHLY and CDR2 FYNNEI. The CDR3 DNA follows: TGTGCCAGCAGTGAAGCTATCGTCGGGTCAGGGGCCGGGGAGCTGTTTTTT. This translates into CASSEAIVGSGAGELFF.

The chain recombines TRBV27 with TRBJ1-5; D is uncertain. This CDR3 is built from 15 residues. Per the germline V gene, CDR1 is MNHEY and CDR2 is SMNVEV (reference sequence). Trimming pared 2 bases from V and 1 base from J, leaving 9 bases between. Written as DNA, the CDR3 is TGTGCCAGCAGTTTAGGAGTAGGGAGCAATCAGCCCCAGCATTTT. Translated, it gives CASSLGVGSNQPQHF.

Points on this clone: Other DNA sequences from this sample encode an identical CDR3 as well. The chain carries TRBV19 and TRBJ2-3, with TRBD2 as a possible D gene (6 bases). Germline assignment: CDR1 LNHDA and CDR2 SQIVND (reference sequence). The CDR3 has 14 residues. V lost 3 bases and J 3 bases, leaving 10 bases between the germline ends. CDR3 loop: CASSITGVTDTQYF. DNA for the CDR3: TGTGCCAGTAGTATTACGGGAGTTACAGATACGCAGTATTTT.

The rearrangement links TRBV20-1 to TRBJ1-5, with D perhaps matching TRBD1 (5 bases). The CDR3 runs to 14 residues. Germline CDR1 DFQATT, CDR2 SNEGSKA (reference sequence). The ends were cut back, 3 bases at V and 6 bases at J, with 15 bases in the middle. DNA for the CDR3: TGCAGTGCTAGTCTCGCCAGGGCAGGTCAGCCCCAGCATTTT. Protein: CSASLARAGQPQHF.

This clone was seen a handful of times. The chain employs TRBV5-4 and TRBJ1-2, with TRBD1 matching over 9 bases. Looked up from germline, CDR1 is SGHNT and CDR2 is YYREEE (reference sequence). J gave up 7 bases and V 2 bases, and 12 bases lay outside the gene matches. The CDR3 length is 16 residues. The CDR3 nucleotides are TGTGCCAGCAGCTTAAACAGGGGGCGCGGGGGAGGTGGCTACACCTTC. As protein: CASSLNRGRGGGGYTF.

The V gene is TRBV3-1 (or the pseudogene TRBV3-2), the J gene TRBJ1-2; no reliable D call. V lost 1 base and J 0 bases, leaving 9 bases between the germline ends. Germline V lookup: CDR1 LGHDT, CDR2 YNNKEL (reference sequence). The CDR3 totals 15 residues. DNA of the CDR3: TGTGCCAGCAGCCAAGTTAAGGGCCCTAACTATGGCTACACCTTC. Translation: CASSQVKGPNYGYTF.

The CDR3 loop is CASSRLAGVDNEQFF. The CDR3 DNA is TGTGCCAGCAGCAGACTAGCGGGAGTAGACAATGAGCAGTTCTTC. The gene calls are TRBV7-8 and TRBJ2-1; 12 bases are shared with TRBD2. Germline assignment: CDR1 SGHVS and CDR2 FQNEAQ. V was pared by 5 bases and J by 5 bases, with 4 bases of the junction left unmatched. This CDR3 has 15 residues.

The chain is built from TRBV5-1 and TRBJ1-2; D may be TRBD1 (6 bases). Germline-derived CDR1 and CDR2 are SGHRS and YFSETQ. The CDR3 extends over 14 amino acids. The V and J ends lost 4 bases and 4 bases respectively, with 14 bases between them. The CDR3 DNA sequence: TGCGCCAGCAGCGGAACACAGACAGGCTATGGCTACACCTTC. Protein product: CASSGTQTGYGYTF.

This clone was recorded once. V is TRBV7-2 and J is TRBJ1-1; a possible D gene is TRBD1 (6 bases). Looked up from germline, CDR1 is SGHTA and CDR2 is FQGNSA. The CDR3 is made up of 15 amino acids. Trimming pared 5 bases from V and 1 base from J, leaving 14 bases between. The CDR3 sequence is CASSRNRAGNTEAFF. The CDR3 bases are TGTGCCAGCAGCCGGAACAGGGCCGGGAACACTGAAGCTTTCTTT.

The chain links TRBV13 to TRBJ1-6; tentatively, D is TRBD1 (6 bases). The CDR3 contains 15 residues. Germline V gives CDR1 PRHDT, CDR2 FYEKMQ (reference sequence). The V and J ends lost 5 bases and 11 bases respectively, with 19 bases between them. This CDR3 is CASSTQGSPSTPLHF. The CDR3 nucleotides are TGTGCCAGCAGCACGCAGGGGTCCCCCTCGACACCCCTCCACTTT. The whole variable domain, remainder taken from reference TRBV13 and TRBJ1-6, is AAGVIQSPRHLIKEKRETATLKCYPIPRHDTVYWYQQGPGQDPQFLISFYEKMQSDKGSIPDRFSAQQFSDYHSELNMSSLELGDSALYFCASSTQGSPSTPLHFGNGTRLTVT.

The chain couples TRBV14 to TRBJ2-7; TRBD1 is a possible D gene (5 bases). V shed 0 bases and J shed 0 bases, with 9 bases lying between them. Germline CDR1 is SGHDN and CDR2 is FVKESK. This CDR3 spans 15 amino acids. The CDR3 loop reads CASSQDRASSYEQYF. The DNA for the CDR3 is TGTGCCAGCAGCCAAGACAGGGCTTCCTCCTACGAGCAGTACTTC.

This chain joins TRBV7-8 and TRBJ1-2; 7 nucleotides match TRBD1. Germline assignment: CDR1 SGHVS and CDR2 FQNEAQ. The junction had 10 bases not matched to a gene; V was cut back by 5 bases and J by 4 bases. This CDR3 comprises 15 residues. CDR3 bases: TGTGCCAGCAGCGCTGGGACAGCAAGCGTCTATGGCTACACCTTC. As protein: CASSAGTASVYGYTF.